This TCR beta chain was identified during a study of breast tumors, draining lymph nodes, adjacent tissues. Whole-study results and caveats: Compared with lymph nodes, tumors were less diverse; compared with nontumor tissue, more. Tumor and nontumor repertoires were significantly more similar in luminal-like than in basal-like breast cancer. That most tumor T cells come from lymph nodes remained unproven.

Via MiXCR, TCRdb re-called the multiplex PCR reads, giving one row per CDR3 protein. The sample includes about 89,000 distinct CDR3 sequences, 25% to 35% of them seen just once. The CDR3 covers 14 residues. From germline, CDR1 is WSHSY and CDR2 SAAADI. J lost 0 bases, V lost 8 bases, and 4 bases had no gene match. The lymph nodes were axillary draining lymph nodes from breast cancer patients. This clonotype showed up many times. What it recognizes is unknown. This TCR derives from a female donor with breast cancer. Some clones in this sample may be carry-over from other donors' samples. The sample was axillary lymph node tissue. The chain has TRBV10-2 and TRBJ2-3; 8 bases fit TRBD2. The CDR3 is CASCIAGSTDTQYF. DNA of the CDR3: TGCGCCAGCTGCATAGCGGGAAGCACAGATACGCAGTATTTT.